What follows describes a single T cell receptor beta chain. The Seattle site enrolled patients during active infection and followed them longitudinally. This sample was taken from a study of blood T cell repertoires in COVID-19. Overall study: The origin of the acute and convalescent COVID-19 samples was the United States, Italy and Spain. T cells, B-cell-depleted T cells, or PBMCs provided the cDNA or gDNA that served as material.

The CDR3 consists of 17 residues. V shed 4 bases and J shed 0 bases, with 19 bases lying between them. Germline V gene data show CDR1 as SGHRS and CDR2 as YFSETQ. In the source study's methods: How many nucleated cells were present was estimated from reference gene primer amplification. Sequencing used immunoSEQ multiplex PCR; TCRdb keeps in-frame clones, though not all of them. The D gene and trimming were derived from the DNA, and the V and J assignments and clone size from that table. The sample has under 250,000 clones, roughly 88% seen once. The TCR sequence derives from a man aged 50 to 60 with COVID-19, enrolled during active disease. The chain carries TRBV5-1 and TRBJ1-1, with D possibly TRBD1 on 5 matching bases. The sequencing sample was made of peripheral blood. The CDR3 region is CASSPRQPGSMNTEAFF. Written as DNA, the CDR3 is TGCGCCAGCAGCCCCAGACAACCAGGGTCCATGAACACTGAAGCTTTCTTT.